Described below is a single T cell receptor (beta chain) sequence and its context. CDR3 size: 15 residues. Germline CDR1 SGHRS, CDR2 YFSETQ. The germline V and J ends were trimmed by 3 bases and 2 bases, with 14 bases remaining between them. This sample is drawn from a study of CD8+CD57+ T cells in acquired aplastic anemia. Profiling of TCR beta VDJ combinations and CDR3 sequences used genomic DNA as template. From the reads, TCRdb called clonotypes with MiXCR, one entry per CDR3 protein. The sample carries around 150,000 distinct CDR3 sequences, approximately 40% recorded once. The chain employs TRBV5-1 and TRBJ1-1, with D maybe TRBD1 (5 bases). The clonotype originates from a human donor in good health. The specimen was sorted CD4+, CD8+, or CD8+CD57+ T cells (not recorded which) from PBMCs. CDR3 DNA sequence: TGCGCCAGCAGCTGGGACGGATCCACCAACACTGAAGCTTTCTTT. Translation: CASSWDGSTNTEAFF. The full variable domain, completed using reference TRBV5-1 and TRBJ1-1, is KAGVTQTPRYLIKTRGQQVTLSCSPISGHRSVSWYQQTPGQGLQFLFEYFSETQRNKGNFPGRFSGRQFSNSRSEMNVSTLELGDSALYLCASSWDGSTNTEAFFGQGTRLTVV.